Detailed here is one TCR beta chain. Its antigen remains unidentified. No base quality information exists; no much larger clone differs at one position. The sample originates from a study of blood T cell repertoires in COVID-19 (dated by TCRdb to the early 2020s). Looking at the study overall: Samples from collaborators originated in the United States, Italy and Spain and spanned both the acute and convalescent phases of COVID-19. Sample metadata almost always included a de-identified subject ID, COVID-19 status, age in years and sex. The samples were drawn from two sources: the first 160 participants of the ongoing ImmuneRACE study, and 950 to 1,500 subjects contributed by 6 global collaborators. Where available, HLA class I and class II types were taken from metadata supplied by the sample provider and were not determined by assay-based typing. Subjects who had been exposed to COVID-19, were actively infected with it, or had recovered from it provided the deeply sampled blood TCRbeta repertoires that made up the dataset. The repertoires were released in a freely available public database intended as a resource for research on the immune response to SARS-CoV-2. The material from the prospective study consisted of cDNA or gDNA derived from T cells, B-cell-depleted T cells, or PBMCs.

V loses 6 bases, J loses 4 bases, and the germline ends lie 18 bases apart. Per the germline V gene, MNHEY is the CDR1 and SVGAGI is the CDR2. From cysteine to phenylalanine, the CDR3 is 15 amino acids long. The retained sequence is limited to the CDR3, 45 bases, with the frame set at the first base. In the prospective study, participants were about 18 to 95 years old, resided in 25 or so geographic areas of the United States, and were enrolled through a virtual design. To assign participants to cohorts, the prospective study relied on clinical history that participants themselves reported in a screening survey and a study questionnaire. Exposed participants had been in contact with someone with a PCR-confirmed or clinician-diagnosed COVID-19 case within 2 weeks of study entry. In the prospective study, mobile phlebotomists collected whole blood, serum and a nasopharyngeal or oropharyngeal swab from each participant. Additional blood draws and questionnaires over a 2-month period could optionally be provided by prospective study participants. Prospective study blood samples were shipped either frozen or at room temperature before DNA extraction.

General findings and caveats noted by the study authors: The amount of clinical and demographic metadata varied by source and participant and was provided uncurated.

TCRbeta CDR3 regions were amplified from genomic DNA using the immunoSEQ Assay, a bias-controlled multiplex PCR. The authors' pipeline ran thus. Within the assay, amplification of reference gene primers was used to estimate how many nucleated cells each sample contained. Sequence reads were collapsed and filtered to measure the absolute abundance of every unique TCRbeta CDR3 rearrangement. Productive Simpson clonality was computed per sample as the square root of Simpson's diversity index over productive rearrangements. As stored in TCRdb, this immuneACCESS dataset retains in-frame rearrangements with V and J assigned. A fraction of the clones does not appear; measured against another copy, unresolved V genes explain less than half of the discrepancy, and the remainder lacks a known reason. V and J calls and clone size are copied from that table; D and trimming were computed from the DNA. Within this sample are roughly 400,000 clones, with around nine tenths of them counted one time only. Approximately 1.5% of the sample is in the top ten clones.

This TCR was recovered from a young woman who had been exposed to COVID-19. The chain is encoded by TRBV6-5 joined to TRBJ1-2, with TRBD1 as a weak D call on 6 bases. The sequencing sample was made of PBMCs or T cells enriched from blood (not recorded which). The CDR3 in this case is CASSADRTPSYGYTF. DNA sequence: TGTGCCAGCAGCGCCGACAGGACACCTTCCTATGGCTACACCTTC.